This T cell receptor (beta chain) stems from a study of identical twins. Study outcomes and limitations: Without tracking the same donors, conclusions rested on cross-sectional statistical analysis. Models came in too low on out-of-frame TCR alpha sharing in monozygotic twins.

There were only healthy Caucasians among the donors. Details on this clonotype: Antigen: not known.

One entry per CDR3 protein results from TCRdb running MiXCR on the 5' RACE reads. The profile covers roughly 280,000 distinct CDR3 sequences, with roughly 8.6% appearing a single time and 7% to 8.5% taken by the ten largest. The length of the CDR3 is 17 residues. Germline loops: CDR1 MGHRA, CDR2 YSYEKL. Trimming removed 4 bases from V and 5 bases from J; junction bases left unmatched: 11. These data also featured in a second study, about yellow fever vaccine responses in identical twins.

The source of this sequence is a woman younger than 30 in good health. This chain uses TRBV4-1 with TRBJ2-5; 12 bases line up with TRBD1. The source material was CD8+ T cells sorted from blood. As DNA, the CDR3 is TGCGCCAGCAGCCGGGGGGGGACAGGGGGCATTTTGGAGACCCAGTACTTC. Its translation is CASSRGGTGGILETQYF.